What follows describes a single TCR beta chain. The target antigen is unknown. Together with a sample-barcoded 5' primer, a J-beta primer mix was included in a second PCR lasting about 6 to 11 cycles. TCRdb independently ran MiXCR on the 5' RACE reads; one entry per CDR3 protein. The repertoire holds 700,000 to 1,000,000 distinct CDR3 sequences, with 40% to 50% as singletons. CDR1 is SGHTA, CDR2 FQGTGA, per germline. CDR3 size: 16 residues. V was pared by 5 bases and J by 7 bases, with 16 bases of the junction left unmatched. In each sample, at least 6.5 million PBMCs were isolated. This sample stems from a study of blood T cells in healthy people across ages. General study findings and limits: More naive CD4+ cells and higher diversity marked long-lived donors relative to aged donors. Naive and antigen-experienced cells could not be conclusively compared, given unsorted PBMCs.

The source is a man aged 60 to 75 in good health. V gene TRBV7-3 combines with J gene TRBJ2-7; 8 bases match TRBD2. Sample: blood. In DNA, the CDR3 is TGTGCCAGCAGCCCAACCCGGACTAGCTCCTACAATGAGCAGTACTTC. It codes for CASSPTRTSSYNEQYF.